This T cell receptor beta chain was captured by sequencing in a study of blood T cells in healthy people across ages (dated by TCRdb to 2014 to 2015). A note on the overall study: Template switching captured roughly one uniquely barcoded TCR beta cDNA molecule per two T cells in model experiments. Using the same blood draw, the study looked at two additional independent replicas of 1 million unique cDNA reads for two donors, one aged 18 to 30 and the other aged 80 or older. To avoid experimental bias, donors of different ages were randomly spread across the sequencing lanes. Four age groups were formed from the donors: young (average approximately 17 years), middle-aged (roughly 38), aged (62) and long-lived (roughly 88). Using deep sequencing normalized with unique cDNA molecular identifiers, the study measured how TCR beta repertoire diversity changes with age. General conclusions and limits of the study: The long-lived group showed more naive CD4+ T cells, fewer expanded clones and increased TCR diversity than the aged group, suggesting age selection. Estimates of total diversity based on one million sequenced T cells were regarded as lower bounds and as underestimates. There was a strong correlation between observed TCR beta diversity and the percentage of naive T cells measured by flow cytometry. Because the CMV infection status of the donors was unknown, age-related changes in expanded clonotypes may potentially have been confounded. Observed TCR beta diversity per million T cells fell roughly linearly with age, and a significant reduction was already apparent by age roughly 40. Since profiling was done on bulk unsorted PBMCs, naive and antigen-experienced compartments could not be conclusively compared.

Of note for this clonotype: The antigen it binds to is not known. Base qualities are not recorded, but no much larger clone differs from it by a single base.

Libraries came from 5' RACE. TCRdb records Illumina HiSeq 2500 as the sequencer. A second PCR of roughly 6 to 11 cycles was run with a J-beta primer mix and a sample-barcoded 5' primer. Each TCR beta cDNA molecule received a unique molecular identifier from a template-switch 5' adaptor carrying 12 random nucleotides. Each sample yielded at least 2.5 million CDR3-containing paired-end reads. All of the RNA was converted into first-strand cDNA using the Mint cDNA synthesis kit, with a TRBC-specific oligonucleotide serving as the primer. After uracil-DNA glycosylase treatment, a first 18-cycle PCR used universal primers M1SS and BC2_uni_R on all cDNA. As for how the authors treated the data: Normalization of each sample was performed by random selection of 1 million high-quality reads, each carrying a distinct molecular identifier. Reads sharing molecular identifiers were discarded rather than binned into consensus sequences. MiTCR, with a Q25 quality threshold and the strictest error-elimination algorithm, was used for CDR3 identification, clonotype clustering and error correction. Lower-bound total TCR beta diversity was estimated with a nonparametric unseen species model using Euler transformation. Starting from the raw public reads, TCRdb applied fastp trimming at Q25, assembled clones with MiXCR and retained in-frame beta chains. Identical CDR3 protein sequences are pooled into one entry, listed with their most common genes and DNA. These V and J calls rely on TCRdb rather than the paper's analysis. This sample lists around 320,000 distinct CDR3 sequences; 25% to 30% were detected once. Jointly, the top ten make up 29% of the sample.

The CDR3 measures 18 amino acids from cysteine to phenylalanine. Only the CDR3 DNA stays, 54 bases, in frame from base 1. Trimmed from V: 5 bases; trimmed from J: 5 bases; junction bases lacking a gene match: 19. CDR1 and CDR2 (SGHTA, FQGNSA) derive from the germline V gene. The donors were 40 or so Caucasian individuals from Russia, aged roughly 6 to 100 years, who were systemically healthy. Ten milliliters of peripheral blood were collected from each donor into EDTA-treated Vacutainer tubes. Ficoll-Paque density-gradient centrifugation was used to isolate PBMCs, with at least 7 million per sample. Total RNA, at least 6 micrograms per sample, was extracted from PBMCs with Trizol reagent. Naive CD45RAhigh/CD27high T cell percentages were measured by flow cytometry on a PBMC aliquot from every donor.

The sequencing sample was made of blood. This clonotype was obtained from a woman in her 70s in good health. The rearranged segments are TRBV7-2 and TRBJ2-7; 9 bases in the junction line up with TRBD1. The CDR3 reads CASSLSPGTGSVFNEQYF. The base sequence is TGTGCCAGCAGCCTAAGTCCCGGGACAGGGTCCGTATTTAACGAGCAGTACTTC.